This T cell receptor beta chain is drawn from a study of T cells in Graves' hyperthyroidism and ophthalmopathy. What was amplified from RNA transcripts were TCR beta CDR3 regions. Using the HTBI primer set, a first-round RT-PCR was run on the TCR CDR3. TCRdb itself ran the multiplex PCR reads through MiXCR, one entry per CDR3 protein. This table has hundreds of thousands of distinct CDR3 sequences, 16% appearing once. This clonotype was seen repeatedly, ten times or more. V lost 0 bases and J lost 5; bases outside the gene matches: 2. The CDR3 totals 14 residues. Germline V gene lookup returns CDR1 SGDLS and CDR2 YYNGEE. Inclusion characteristics of ophthalmopathy patients comprised a Clinical Activity Score of at least 3, a NOSPECS grade of at least 4, and duration under 3 months. Clinical symptoms, serum thyroxine and TRAb, thyroid ultrasound and orbital computed tomography were used for the diagnoses.

The sequence derives from a young woman with Graves' ophthalmopathy. This sequence joins TRBV9 and TRBJ2-7; TRBD1 aligns across 10 bases. Sequencing was carried out using blood. CDR3 bases: TGTGCCAGCAGCGTAGGACAGGGGGCCCACGAGCAGTACTTC. Amino acid sequence: CASSVGQGAHEQYF. Full variable domain (missing parts from reference TRBV9 and TRBJ2-7): DSGVTQTPKHLITATGQRVTLRCSPRSGDLSVYWYQQSLDQGLQFLIQYYNGEERAKGNILERFSAQQFPDLHSELNLSSLELGDSALYFCASSVGQGAHEQYFGPGTRLTVT.